The next 15 T cell receptor beta chains were all read from a single sample in a study of cytomegalovirus exposure and HLA in healthy donors. With 60 Vbeta and 13 Jbeta primers, the PCR was carried out. Only in-frame clones appear in the TCRdb table, and some are missing; sequencing was by immunoSEQ multiplex PCR. This table holds around 190,000 clones, around 77% found once. Sequencing was performed on PBMCs. Receptors were obtained from a woman in her 30s in good health and CMV-seronegative.

The chain uses TRBV7-2 and TRBJ2-7; 11 bases match TRBD2. CDR1 is SGHTA and CDR2 is FQGNSA in the germline V gene. With 5 bases clipped from V and 6 bases from J, the junction kept 9 bases outside the gene matches. The CDR3 is made up of 15 amino acids. The CDR3 coding sequence is TGTGCCAGCAGCGCGTATAGCGGGGGGGCCCCCGAGCAGTACTTC. Amino acid sequence: CASSAYSGGAPEQYF.

This chain connects TRBV7-8 to TRBJ1-2; the D gene is possibly TRBD1 (5 bases). The CDR3 sequence is 13 residues long. Germline V lookup: CDR1 SGHVS, CDR2 FQNEAQ. Trimming stripped 3 bases from V and 6 bases from J, with 11 bases between. This CDR3 reads CASSFVQGHGYTF. As DNA, the CDR3 is TGTGCCAGCAGCTTCGTTCAGGGTCATGGCTACACCTTC.

This rearrangement joins TRBV13 to TRBJ2-7; no firm D call. The germline V gene has CDR1 PRHDT and CDR2 FYEKMQ (reference sequence). Trimming took off 0 bases at V and 5 bases at J, with 11 bases between the two ends. There are 14 residues in the CDR3. In nucleotides, the CDR3 is TGTGCCAGCAGCTTAGGCGACTTTCAGAACGAGCAGTACTTC. It specifies CASSLGDFQNEQYF.

The chain has TRBV7-8 and TRBJ2-1; D may be TRBD1 (5 bases). Germline V CDR1 and CDR2: SGHVS, FQNEAQ. V gave up 2 bases and J gave up 7 bases, with 15 bases separating them. The CDR3 is 15 residues long. The CDR3 coding sequence is TGTGCCAGCAGCTTAAAGGGGTGGGGCATGAATGAGCAGTTCTTC. It specifies CASSLKGWGMNEQFF.

The chain recombines TRBV7-9 with TRBJ2-1, with D perhaps TRBD2 (6 bases). The CDR3 is 16 amino acids. Germline V CDR1 and CDR2: SEHNR, FQNEAQ (reference sequence). Trimming shortened V by 3 bases and J by 5 bases, and 17 bases separated the two germline ends. DNA for the CDR3: TGTGCCAGCAGCTTCCTCAAGCGGGCGGACCACAATGAGCAGTTCTTC. This sequence encodes CASSFLKRADHNEQFF.

For this clone: A junction boundary mismatches the germline segment, possibly from a read error. CDR3 nucleotides: TGTTCCAGCAGCTCCACAGATGGACAAAAAACAGATACGCAGTATTTT. The encoded protein is CSSSSTDGQKTDTQYF. V usage is TRBV7-9 and J usage is TRBJ2-3; TRBD1 is a possible D gene (5 bases). CDR1 and CDR2 from the germline V gene are SEHNR and FQNEAQ (reference sequence). The CDR3 loop spans 16 amino acids.

The chain has TRBV13 and TRBJ2-1; 7 bases map to TRBD2. Germline CDR1 is PRHDT and CDR2 is FYEKMQ (reference sequence). The CDR3 is 13 residues long. Unmatched junction bases numbered 10, after V lost 3 bases and J lost 14 bases. CDR3 sequence reads: CASSLGGREEKFF. In nucleotides, the CDR3 is TGTGCCAGCAGCTTGGGAGGGAGGGAAGAAAAGTTCTTC.

This chain joins TRBV28 and TRBJ2-7; TRBD1 matches 9 bases. The V and J ends lost 3 bases and 6 bases, in that order; junction bases with no gene match: 12. The CDR3 covers 16 residues. Germline CDR1 MDHEN, CDR2 SYDVKM. The CDR3, as DNA: TGTGCCAGCAGTTTCCGGGGCAGGACAGGGGTTCGCGAGCAGTACTTC. Its protein is CASSFRGRTGVREQYF.

The chain employs TRBV5-1 and TRBJ1-2, with D perhaps matching TRBD1 (6 bases). The germline V and J ends were trimmed by 7 bases and 3 bases, with 22 bases remaining between them. The CDR3 contains 16 residues. The germline CDR1 and CDR2 sequences are SGHRS and YFSETQ. The CDR3 sequence: CASRSTMGAGDYGYTF. CDR3 in DNA: TGCGCCAGCCGATCGACCATGGGGGCGGGGGACTATGGCTACACCTTC.

This clone was observed once. The chain uses TRBV7-9 and TRBJ2-2; 9 nucleotides align to TRBD1. J gave up 1 base and V 6 bases, and 3 bases lay outside the gene matches. Germline V lookup: CDR1 SEHNR, CDR2 FQNEAQ (reference sequence). This CDR3 contains 15 residues. In DNA form, the CDR3 reads TGTGCCAGCAGTTGGACAGGGGAGAACACCGGGGAGCTGTTTTTT. Translation gives CASSWTGENTGELFF.

The J gene is TRBJ2-7, the V gene TRBV4-1, with 7 bases identical to TRBD2. The CDR3 has 15 residues. Germline V gives CDR1 MGHRA, CDR2 YSYEKL. With 1 base clipped from V and 0 bases from J, the junction kept 3 bases outside the gene matches. The DNA for the CDR3 is TGCGCCAGCAGCCAAGCGGCGGGGGTCTCCTACGAGCAGTACTTC. This encodes CASSQAAGVSYEQYF.

This clone is a singleton in its sample. The CDR3 DNA reads TGCGCCAGCAGAGGACTAGCGGGGGAATTGACCGGGGAGCTGTTTTTT. It is translated as CASRGLAGELTGELFF. The V gene is TRBV5-1, the J gene TRBJ2-2; the match to TRBD2 covers 13 bases. The CDR3 is 16 residues long. The V segment lost 5 bases and the J segment 5 bases; nucleotides outside the gene matches: 6. Germline CDR1 and CDR2: SGHRS and YFSETQ.

V is TRBV30 and J is TRBJ1-5; the D gene is possibly TRBD1 (5 bases). The CDR3 contains 15 residues. V was cut by 0 bases and J by 7 bases, with 16 bases left in between. Germline loops: CDR1 GTSNPN, CDR2 SVGIG (reference sequence). The CDR3 sequence is CAWSVPEEGKQPQHF. CDR3 DNA: TGTGCCTGGAGTGTACCCGAGGAGGGGAAACAGCCCCAGCATTTT.

Note on this clone: One end of the junction is discordant with germline, which a read error may explain. The V gene is TRBV5-1, the J gene TRBJ1-2; TRBD1 aligns across 7 bases. CDR1 and CDR2 from the germline V gene are SGHRS and YFSETQ. The CDR3 extends over 15 amino acids. The CDR3 sequence: CASSLEEGQLYGYPF. CDR3 in DNA: TGCGCCAGCAGCTTGGAAGAGGGACAGCTCTATGGCTACCCCTTC.

V and J are TRBV28 and TRBJ1-1; 9 positions agree with TRBD1. This CDR3 has 14 amino acids. The V gene's germline CDR1 is MDHEN and CDR2 SYDVKM. V lost 1 base to trimming and J lost 4 bases; unmatched junction nucleotides: 1. DNA of the CDR3: TGTGCCAGCAGTTTATACAGGGGGCGCACTGAAGCTTTCTTT. It specifies CASSLYRGRTEAFF.